These 24 T cell receptor beta chains originate from one sample sequenced in a study of control samples from healthy donors and cancer patients. The repertoire was sequenced with immunoSEQ multiplex PCR; TCRdb's copy has only in-frame clones and lacks some. Among roughly 190,000 clones listed, around 93% were seen once. What was sequenced was blood. The source is a man aged 25-45 years in good health.

This chain uses TRBV24-1 with TRBJ2-3; 10 nucleotides agree with TRBD1. J gave up 3 bases and V 4 bases, and 6 bases lay outside the gene matches. The CDR3 contains 16 residues. CDR1 is KGHDR and CDR2 is SFDVKD in the germline V gene. CDR3 DNA sequence: TGTGCCACCAGTGAAACCGGGACAGGGGAAACAGATACGCAGTATTTT. This sequence encodes CATSETGTGETDTQYF.

In nucleotides, the CDR3 is TGTGCCAGCAGCTTAGAGACCGGTAGCTCTGGGGCCAACGTCCTGACTTTC. Amino acids: CASSLETGSSGANVLTF. The rearrangement uses TRBV5-4 and TRBJ2-6, with D unclear. The CDR3 sequence is 17 residues long. Per germline, CDR1 SGHNT and CDR2 YYREEE (reference sequence). Trimming pared 2 bases from V and 0 bases from J, leaving 12 bases between.

The rearrangement links TRBV12-5 to TRBJ2-3; TRBD2 agrees at 13 bases. Looked up from germline, CDR1 is LGHNT and CDR2 is FRNRAP. V shed 4 bases, J shed 1 base, and the junction held 2 bases outside the gene matches. This CDR3 is built from 16 residues. The CDR3 nucleotides are TGTGCTAGTGGTTCCGGACTAGCGGGGGGCACAGATACGCAGTATTTT. Translating it yields CASGSGLAGGTDTQYF.

The CDR3 is CASSVWAKWGDTQYF. As DNA, the CDR3 is TGTGCCAGCAGCGTCTGGGCTAAATGGGGAGATACGCAGTATTTT. The chain recombines TRBV9 with TRBJ2-3; D is undetermined. Germline values: CDR1 SGDLS, CDR2 YYNGEE. V gave up 2 bases and J gave up 5 bases, with 15 bases separating them. This CDR3 is 15 amino acids long. The entire variable domain, with the rest obtained from reference TRBV9 and TRBJ2-3, is as follows: DSGVTQTPKHLITATGQRVTLRCSPRSGDLSVYWYQQSLDQGLQFLIQYYNGEERAKGNILERFSAQQFPDLHSELNLSSLELGDSALYFCASSVWAKWGDTQYFGPGTRLTVL.

The chain recombines TRBV20-1 with TRBJ1-2; 10 bases match TRBD1. Losses at the gene ends were 3 bases for V and 6 bases for J; bases not matched to a gene: 10. CDR3 length equals 15 residues. Per germline, CDR1 DFQATT and CDR2 SNEGSKA (reference sequence). CDR3 region: CSASATGGFLDGYTF. For the CDR3, the DNA is TGCAGTGCTAGTGCGACAGGGGGCTTTCTAGATGGCTACACCTTC.

The J gene is TRBJ1-3, the V gene TRBV11-2; tentatively, D is TRBD1 (6 bases). Trimming removed 0 bases at V and 0 bases at J, with 15 bases between. Germline CDR1 is SGHAT and CDR2 is FQNNGV. The CDR3 sequence is 18 residues long. In DNA, the CDR3 is TGTGCCAGCAGCTTAGAAGGGGGAGTACTCAGCTCTGGAAACACCATATATTTT. Its protein product is CASSLEGGVLSSGNTIYF. Together with reference TRBV11-2 and TRBJ1-3, the CDR3 gives the full variable domain: EAGVAQSPRYKIIEKRQSVAFWCNPISGHATLYWYQQILGQGPKLLIQFQNNGVVDDSQLPKDRFSAERLKGVDSTLKIQPAKLEDSAVYLCASSLEGGVLSSGNTIYFGEGSWLTVV.

The chain has TRBV11-2 and TRBJ2-1, with TRBD1 identical over 9 bases. The CDR3 loop spans 14 amino acids. V was clipped by 7 bases and J by 5 bases; unmatched bases: 6. The V gene's germline CDR1 is SGHAT and CDR2 FQNNGV. CDR3 nucleotide sequence: TGTGCCAGCAACCCCCGGACAGGGGACAATGAGCAGTTCTTC. This encodes CASNPRTGDNEQFF. Based on the CDR3 plus reference TRBV11-2 and TRBJ2-1, the full variable domain is EAGVAQSPRYKIIEKRQSVAFWCNPISGHATLYWYQQILGQGPKLLIQFQNNGVVDDSQLPKDRFSAERLKGVDSTLKIQPAKLEDSAVYLCASNPRTGDNEQFFGPGTRLTVL.

CDR3 protein: CASRATEGNNSPLHF. The CDR3 bases are TGTGCCAGCAGGGCAACTGAGGGAAATAATTCACCCCTCCACTTT. The rearrangement joins TRBV9 to TRBJ1-6; D is uncertain. The V gene's germline CDR1 is SGDLS and CDR2 YYNGEE. V was pared by 5 bases and J by 5 bases, with 14 bases between. This CDR3 region has 15 residues. The whole variable domain, remainder taken from reference TRBV9 and TRBJ1-6, is DSGVTQTPKHLITATGQRVTLRCSPRSGDLSVYWYQQSLDQGLQFLIQYYNGEERAKGNILERFSAQQFPDLHSELNLSSLELGDSALYFCASRATEGNNSPLHFGNGTRLTVT.

This chain connects TRBV7-9 to TRBJ1-6, with no clear D. The V end lost 1 base, the J end lost 9 bases, and 7 bases lay between the germline ends. The CDR3 spans 13 residues. The V gene's germline CDR1 is SEHNR and CDR2 FQNEAQ (reference sequence). CDR3 sequence reads: CASSLDSVSPLHF. The CDR3 DNA reads as TGTGCCAGCAGCTTAGATTCAGTTTCACCCCTCCACTTT.

V usage is TRBV6-5 and J usage is TRBJ1-1; D is ambiguous. CDR3 length: 14 residues. V lost 7 bases, J lost 3 bases, and 15 bases lay in between. The germline gives CDR1 MNHEY, CDR2 SVGAGI. The CDR3 nucleotides are TGTGCCAGCAACCAGCCACCTATGTACACTGAAGCTTTCTTT. This sequence encodes CASNQPPMYTEAFF.

The chain uses TRBV6-5 and TRBJ1-4; 9 positions match TRBD1. Germline CDR1 MNHEY, CDR2 SVGAGI. After removal of 4 bases from V and 7 bases from J, the junction contained 10 bases not matched to a gene. The length of the CDR3 is 16 residues. The CDR3 DNA sequence: TGTGCCAGCAGTTCCGGGACAGGGAAACGTGGTGAAAAACTGTTTTTT. Its protein is CASSSGTGKRGEKLFF.

This clone appeared many times. The chain has TRBV11-2 and TRBJ2-7; the D is unclear. Germline CDR1 is SGHAT and CDR2 is FQNNGV. This CDR3 has 14 residues. The V end lost 1 base, the J end lost 6 bases, and 13 bases lay between the germline ends. The CDR3 bases are TGTGCCAGCAGCTTAGGAACACGCACGGTCGAGCAGTACTTC. Encoded protein: CASSLGTRTVEQYF.

The rearrangement uses TRBV5-6 and TRBJ1-5; no clear D. The CDR3 has 16 residues. Trimming pared 0 bases from V and 0 bases from J, leaving 10 bases between. Germline CDR1 SGHDT, CDR2 YYEEEE. CDR3 protein: CASSLGSANSNQPQHF. The CDR3 DNA reads TGTGCCAGCAGCTTGGGGTCCGCGAATAGCAATCAGCCCCAGCATTTT. The entire variable domain, with the rest obtained from reference TRBV5-6 and TRBJ1-5, is as follows: DAGVTQSPTHLIKTRGQQVTLRCSPKSGHDTVSWYQQALGQGPQFIFQYYEEEERQRGNFPDRFSGHQFPNYSSELNVNALLLGDSALYLCASSLGSANSNQPQHFGDGTRLSIL.

The chain joins TRBV7-8 to TRBJ2-2; possibly TRBD1 or TRBD2 for D (6 bases each). The CDR3 sequence is 13 residues long. V was clipped by 5 bases and J by 8 bases, with 12 bases between them. Germline V gene sequence: CDR1 SGHVS, CDR2 FQNEAQ. The CDR3: CASSTEGGGELFF. The CDR3, as DNA: TGTGCCAGCAGCACGGAGGGGGGTGGGGAGCTGTTTTTT.

The chain joins TRBV5-1 to TRBJ2-3; D remains ambiguous. In germline, CDR1 is SGHRS, CDR2 YFSETQ. Trimming shortened V by 3 bases and J by 5 bases, and 10 bases separated the two germline ends. The CDR3 is 13 amino acids. The CDR3 loop is CASSSGPLDTQYF. In DNA form, the CDR3 reads TGCGCCAGCAGCTCCGGGCCACTAGATACGCAGTATTTT.

This chain uses TRBV6-6 with TRBJ1-1; D is undetermined. This CDR3 comprises 15 residues. Germline V gene sequence: CDR1 MNHNY, CDR2 SVGAGI (reference sequence). The V end lost 0 bases, the J end lost 0 bases, and 8 bases lay between the germline ends. The DNA for the CDR3 is TGTGCCAGCAGTTACTCGATCGGGGTGAACACTGAAGCTTTCTTT. Translated: CASSYSIGVNTEAFF.

The J gene is TRBJ2-7, the V gene TRBV7-8; 7 bases are shared with TRBD1. The CDR3 is 15 residues long. V lost 4 bases and J lost 3; bases outside the gene matches: 9. Germline V gene sequence: CDR1 SGHVS, CDR2 FQNEAQ. The chain's CDR3 is CASSSPDRVGYEQYF. For the CDR3, the DNA is TGTGCCAGCAGCTCACCTGACAGGGTGGGCTACGAGCAGTACTTC. The whole variable domain, filled in from reference TRBV7-8 and TRBJ2-7, reads GAGVSQSPRYKVAKRGQDVALRCDPISGHVSLFWYQQALGQGPEFLTYFQNEAQLDKSGLPSDRFFAERPEGSVSTLKIQRTQQEDSAVYLCASSSPDRVGYEQYFGPGTRLTVT.

This clone occurred once. V gene TRBV27 combines with J gene TRBJ2-7; the D gene is possibly TRBD1 (5 bases). Germline CDR1 and CDR2: MNHEY and SMNVEV (reference sequence). CDR3 length: 14 amino acids. Between the trimmed V and J ends, which lost 4 bases and 1 base, there was a span of 11 bases. The CDR3 region is CASSSNRQSYEQYF. CDR3 in DNA: TGTGCCAGCAGTTCGAACAGGCAATCCTACGAGCAGTACTTC.

V usage is TRBV2 and J usage is TRBJ2-3; D unclear. V lost 3 bases and J 6 bases, leaving 19 bases between the germline ends. The CDR3 loop spans 16 amino acids. Germline CDR1 and CDR2: SNHLY and FYNNEI. The CDR3 protein is CASSDSPLLPADTQYF. The CDR3 region has the DNA TGTGCCAGCAGTGATAGTCCCTTACTGCCGGCTGATACGCAGTATTTT.

Comments on this clone: Additional DNA sequences in this sample encode the identical CDR3. The CDR3 DNA is TGTGCCAGTAGTATCCGCGCCTATGGCTACACCTTC. It translates to CASSIRAYGYTF. The chain recombines TRBV19 with TRBJ1-2; D is unresolved. Looked up from germline, CDR1 is LNHDA and CDR2 is SQIVND (reference sequence). This CDR3 region has 12 residues. Trimming left V 3 bases short and J 4 bases short, with 6 bases between.

This clone was observed a handful of times. Other DNA sequences in this sample translate to the same CDR3. V usage is TRBV19 and J usage is TRBJ1-5, with TRBD1 as a possible D gene (5 bases). Germline-derived CDR1 and CDR2 are LNHDA and SQIVND (reference sequence). With 3 bases removed from V and 2 bases from J, the gap between germline ends came to 5 bases. This CDR3 region has 13 residues. CDR3 in amino acids: CASSMTGNQPQHF. CDR3 in DNA: TGTGCCAGTAGTATGACAGGCAATCAGCCCCAGCATTTT.

The chain carries TRBV7-9 and TRBJ2-7; D tentatively fits TRBD1 or TRBD2 (6 bases each). Germline CDR1 reads SEHNR; CDR2 reads FQNEAQ (reference sequence). V lost 5 bases and J lost 4, with 12 bases in between. The CDR3 contains 13 residues. CDR3 nucleotide sequence: TGTGCCAGCAGCGTCAAGGGGGGTTACGAGCAGTACTTC. Translated: CASSVKGGYEQYF.

This clone was seen once. The rearrangement joins TRBV3-1 (or the pseudogene TRBV3-2) to TRBJ2-7; a weak D match, TRBD1 (5 bases). Germline V CDR1 and CDR2: LGHDT, YNNKEL (reference sequence). The CDR3 has 13 residues. Trimming took off 1 base at V and 3 bases at J, with 7 bases between the two ends. In DNA form, the CDR3 reads TGTGCCAGCAGCCAAGGACAGTACTACGAGCAGTACTTC. The encoded protein is CASSQGQYYEQYF.

The genes are TRBV7-3 and TRBJ2-3; D tentatively fits TRBD1 or TRBD2 (6 bases each). This CDR3 is built from 15 residues. The V gene lost 6 bases and the J gene lost 3 bases, with 16 bases spanning the gap. Germline CDR1 and CDR2: SGHTA and FQGTGA. CDR3 bases: TGTGCCAGCAGATCTGAGGGGGAGGATACAGATACGCAGTATTTT. This encodes CASRSEGEDTDTQYF.